This record covers a single T cell receptor beta chain. Its antigen is unknown. V lost 4 bases to trimming and J lost 4 bases; unmatched junction nucleotides: 3. The CDR3 extends over 13 amino acids. Germline values: CDR1 MNHEY, CDR2 SMNVEV (reference sequence). This entry is derived from a study of vaccination effects on CD4 cells after COVID-19. The overall study: Post-vaccine sampling took place a median of 72 days after the second dose.

Using immunoSEQ multiplex PCR, the repertoire was profiled, and TCRdb retains in-frame clones only, with some absent. The table shows 30,000 to 40,000 clones, with under 75% occurring only once. Expansion with viral peptide pools was applied to antigen-specific CD4+ T cells by the ViraFEST assay prior to sequencing. Culturing for around eleven days preceded CD4+ T cell isolation. The vaccine given was either BNT162b2 or mRNA-1273, in two doses. Nucleocapsid antibody tests were negative, and the vaccine recipients had no prior SARS-CoV-2 infection. The sequencing used CD4+ T cells from PBMCs cultured with HCoV-229E spike peptides, collected after COVID-19 vaccination. V usage is TRBV27 and J usage is TRBJ1-2, with TRBD1 matching 7 bases. This receptor was taken from a human donor who received a COVID-19 vaccine. CDR3 amino acids: CASSSTGRYGYTF. The CDR3 DNA sequence: TGTGCCAGCAGTTCGACAGGGCGCTATGGCTACACCTTC.